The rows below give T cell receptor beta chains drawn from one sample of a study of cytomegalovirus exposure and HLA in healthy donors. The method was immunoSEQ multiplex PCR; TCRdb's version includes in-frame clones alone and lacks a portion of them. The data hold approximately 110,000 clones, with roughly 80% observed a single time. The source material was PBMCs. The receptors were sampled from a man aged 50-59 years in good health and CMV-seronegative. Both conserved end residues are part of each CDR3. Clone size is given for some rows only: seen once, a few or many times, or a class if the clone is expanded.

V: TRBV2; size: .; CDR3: CASKRLAGSGNIQYF
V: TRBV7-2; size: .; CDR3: CASSLALAGVAYEQYF
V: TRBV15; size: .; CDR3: CATSRPTGGNTEAFF
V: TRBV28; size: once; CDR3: CASSPPGEQYF
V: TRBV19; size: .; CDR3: CATSGQGGSPLHF
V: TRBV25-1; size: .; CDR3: CASTHTGGACTF
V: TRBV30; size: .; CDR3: CAWAPDRNYGYTF
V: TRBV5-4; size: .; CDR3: CASSSGLAGGSSYNEQFF
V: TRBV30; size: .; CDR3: CAWHSLGTAIF
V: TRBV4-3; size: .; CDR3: CAKWGAEQYF
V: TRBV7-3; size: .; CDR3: CASLAGGPEDTQYF
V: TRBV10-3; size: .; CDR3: CAIGTAGETQYF
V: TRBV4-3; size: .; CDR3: CASSQSATGGSAEQYF
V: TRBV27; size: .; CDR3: CASSRSTPGQGVYEQYF
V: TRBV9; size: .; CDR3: CASSVAHGGTDTQYF
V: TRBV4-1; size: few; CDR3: CASSPWTGSGNTIYF
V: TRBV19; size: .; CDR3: CASSAGSVQYF
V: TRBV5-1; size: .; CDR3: CASSSGTSGETQYF
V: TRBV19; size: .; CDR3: CASSIGPRAYEQYF
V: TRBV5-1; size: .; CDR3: CASSLGLAGGTFYEQYF
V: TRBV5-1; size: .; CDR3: CASSSGDSLNTEAFF
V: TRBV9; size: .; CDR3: CASSALGATGELFF
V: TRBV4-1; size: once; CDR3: CASSQETGGNHNEQFF
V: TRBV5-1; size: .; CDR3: CASSSTGGAGETQYF
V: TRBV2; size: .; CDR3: CASSRDRVGNQPQHF
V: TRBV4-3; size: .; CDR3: CASSLGGPEASYEQYF
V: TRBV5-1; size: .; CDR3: CASSLDRGENEQFF
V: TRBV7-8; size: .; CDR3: CASSGTSYNEQYF
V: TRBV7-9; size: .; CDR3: CSSSLASTGGVQPQHF
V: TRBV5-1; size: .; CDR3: CASSYSSGGQETQYF
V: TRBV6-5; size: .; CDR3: CASSSQGGSYEQYF
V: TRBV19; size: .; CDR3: CASHGSGTIYF
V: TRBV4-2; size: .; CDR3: CASSQDALAGREQYF
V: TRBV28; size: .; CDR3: CAIQGGGGYTF
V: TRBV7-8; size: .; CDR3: CASSLTESSYEQYF
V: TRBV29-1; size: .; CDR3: CSALGQGDGYPF